The TCR beta chain under discussion was sequenced for a study of T cells in Graves' hyperthyroidism and ophthalmopathy. RNA transcripts yielded amplified TCR beta CDR3 regions. The HTBI set primed first-round TCR CDR3 RT-PCR. In TCRdb, the multiplex PCR reads were re-called with MiXCR into one record per CDR3 protein. The data contain around 500,000 distinct CDR3 sequences, about an eighth of them singletons. The sample holds many counts of this clonotype. Per germline, CDR1 LGHDT and CDR2 YNNKEL (reference sequence). This CDR3 is built from 15 residues. With V trimmed by 4 bases and J by 7 bases, 6 bases remained unmatched.

The sequencing input was blood. This clonotype was obtained from a woman aged 18-29 years with Graves' hyperthyroidism. This chain links TRBV3-1 with TRBJ2-1; 11 bases line up with TRBD2. The DNA for the CDR3 is TGTGCCAGCAGCCGAACTAGCGGGAGTCTTAATGAGCAGTTCTTC. Its protein is CASSRTSGSLNEQFF.